A selection of T cell receptor beta chains follows, all from one sample in a study of multiple sclerosis patients with progressive multifocal leukoencephalopathy. The protocol was immunoSEQ multiplex PCR, while the TCRdb copy is restricted to in-frame clones and leaves out a portion. This sample has tens of thousands of clones, with 90% to 95% found just once. The sample was PBMCs. These TCRs come from a man aged 25 to 45 with multiple sclerosis. Both conserved end residues are trimmed from each CDR3. Only part of the rows carry a size: once, few, many, or a class if the clone is expanded.

>11|NA|TRBV6-5
ASSPQAAGEQF
>14|once|TRBV27
ASSPTGTSGNWELF
>9|NA|TRBV7-9
ASNPGTEAF
>12|NA|TRBV11-2
ASSLGSRVNEQF
>12|NA|TRBV5-1
ASSFTEYQETQY
>14|NA|TRBV27
ASSFATIAGRDTQY
>14|NA|TRBV5-4
ASSPASGGSYNEQF
>10|NA|TRBV2
ARHKKTQPQH
>9|NA|TRBV6-5
ASSYEEKLF
>11|NA|TRBV6-1
ASSPRTQNIQY
>14|NA|TRBV7-6
ASSLARGLSTDTQY
>12|NA|TRBV19
ASSRLQVYYGYT
>11|NA|TRBV15
ATGQGGTDTQY
>14|once|TRBV6-5
ASCWRGPGVGQPQH
>13|once|TRBV27
ASSWYRTANTEAF
>14|NA|TRBV7-6
ASSPLDREVGSPLH
>11|NA|TRBV5-6
APLRTGENIQY
>12|NA|TRBV5-1
ASSLVRAEDTQY
>13|once|TRBV6-5
ASRPGQSSYNEQF
>13|NA|TRBV19
ASSIAGGTSYEQY
>10|NA|TRBV4-1
ASSQAVGELF
>13|NA|TRBV10-2
ASAPGWRSYNEQF
>11|NA|TRBV6-5
ASSYSSGETQY
>11|NA|TRBV11-2
ASSPSGPYGYT
>10|NA|TRBV27
ASGQSNQPQH
>13|NA|TRBV30
AWNNGQGRHNEQF
>16|NA|TRBV19
ASSMGDGLLANTGELF
>13|NA|TRBV5-1
ASSLGVAGTDTQY
>12|NA|TRBV5-4
ASSMIGQGSGYT
>12|NA|TRBV2
ASSESVVVRPQH
>13|NA|TRBV7-2
ASSLLTWYGNTIY
>13|NA|TRBV11-1
ASSSPHLGRNTIY